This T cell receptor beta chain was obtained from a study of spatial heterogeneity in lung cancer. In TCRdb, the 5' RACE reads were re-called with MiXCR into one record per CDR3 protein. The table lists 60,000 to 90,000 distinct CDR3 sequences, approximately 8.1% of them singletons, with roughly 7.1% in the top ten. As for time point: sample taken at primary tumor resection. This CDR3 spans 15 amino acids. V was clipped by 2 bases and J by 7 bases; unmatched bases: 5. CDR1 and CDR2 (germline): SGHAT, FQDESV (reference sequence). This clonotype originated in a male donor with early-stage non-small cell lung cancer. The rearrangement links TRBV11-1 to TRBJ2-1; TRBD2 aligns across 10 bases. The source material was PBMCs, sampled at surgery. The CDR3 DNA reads TGTGCCAGCAGCTTACCAGCGGGAGGGGGGAATGAGCAGTTCTTC. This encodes CASSLPAGGGNEQFF.